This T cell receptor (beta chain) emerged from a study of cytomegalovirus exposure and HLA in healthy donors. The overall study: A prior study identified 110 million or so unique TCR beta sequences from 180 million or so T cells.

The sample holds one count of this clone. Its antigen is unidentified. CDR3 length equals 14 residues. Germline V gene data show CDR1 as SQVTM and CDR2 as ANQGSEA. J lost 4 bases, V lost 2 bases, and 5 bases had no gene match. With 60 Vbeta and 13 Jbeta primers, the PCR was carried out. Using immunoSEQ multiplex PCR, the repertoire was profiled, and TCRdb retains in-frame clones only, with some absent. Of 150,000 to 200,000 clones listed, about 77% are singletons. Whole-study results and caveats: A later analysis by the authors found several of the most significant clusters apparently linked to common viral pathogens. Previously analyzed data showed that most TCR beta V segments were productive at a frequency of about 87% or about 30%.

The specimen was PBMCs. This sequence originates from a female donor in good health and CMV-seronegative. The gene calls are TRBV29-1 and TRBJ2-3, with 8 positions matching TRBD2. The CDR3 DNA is TGCAGCGTTGAACGGGGGGGCGTATCAGATACGCAGTATTTT. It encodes CSVERGGVSDTQYF.